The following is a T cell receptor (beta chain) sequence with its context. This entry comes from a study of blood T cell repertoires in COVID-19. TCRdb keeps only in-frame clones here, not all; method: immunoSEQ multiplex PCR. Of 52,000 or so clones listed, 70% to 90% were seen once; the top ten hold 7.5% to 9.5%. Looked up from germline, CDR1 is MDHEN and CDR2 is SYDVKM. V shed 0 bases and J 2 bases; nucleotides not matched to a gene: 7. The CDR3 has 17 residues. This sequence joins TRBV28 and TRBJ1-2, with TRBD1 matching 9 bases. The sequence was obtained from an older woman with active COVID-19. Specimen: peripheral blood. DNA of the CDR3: TGTGCCAGCAGTTTATGGGGGGGAGGACAGGGGAACTATGGCTACACCTTC. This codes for CASSLWGGGQGNYGYTF.